This note documents a single T cell receptor (beta chain) sequence. Its target is not known. CDR1 and CDR2 from the germline V gene are LGHDT and YNNKEL (reference sequence). V shed 4 bases and J 3 bases; nucleotides not matched to a gene: 9. The CDR3 loop spans 15 amino acids. The data were obtained in a study of Ad26.COV2.S vaccination and SARS-CoV-2 variants. General study findings and limits: Using TCR breadth and depth analyses may have led to underestimated total T cell responses. Higher spike-specific TCR breadth was found in vaccine recipients than in placebo recipients.

The data were produced by immunoSEQ multiplex PCR, yet TCRdb's version contains in-frame clones alone and is incomplete. The data show about 680,000 clones, 89% seen once. The sample's treatment: about 20 received Ad26.COV2.S at low or high dose, single or two shots; about five received placebo; per-sample allocation not given. The investigators took samples on day 63 after the first vaccine or placebo injection. Expressing Wuhan-strain SARS-CoV-2 spike, an Ad26 vector served as the vaccine. The sequence was obtained from a person between 18 and 59 years old who received the Ad26.COV2.S COVID-19 vaccine or a placebo. Specimen: peripheral blood, collected in a trial of Ad26.COV2.S vaccine versus placebo. This chain joins TRBV3-1 (or the pseudogene TRBV3-2) and TRBJ2-7, with 7 bases aligning to TRBD1. The CDR3 nucleotides are TGTGCCAGCAGCCTTGGGGGCAGGGGGAACTACGAGCAGTACTTC. This encodes CASSLGGRGNYEQYF.